This T cell receptor beta chain comes out of a study of T cells in Graves' hyperthyroidism and ophthalmopathy. Based on clinical symptoms, serum thyroxine and TRAb, thyroid ultrasound and orbital computed tomography, diagnoses were reached. Amplified regions were TCR beta CDR3 sequences from RNA transcripts. A first-round RT-PCR of the TCR CDR3 used the HTBI primer set. TCRdb reanalysed the multiplex PCR reads using MiXCR and keeps one entry per CDR3 protein. The sample yields about 560,000 distinct CDR3 sequences, around 17% seen once. The CDR3 has 12 residues. Germline V gene data show CDR1 as SNHLY and CDR2 as FYNNEI. The V gene end was trimmed by 11 bases and the J gene end by 4 bases; junction bases not matched to a gene: 6. This clonotype was recorded a few times.

Sample: blood. The sequence was obtained from a woman aged 18-35 years with Graves' hyperthyroidism. The J gene is TRBJ2-3, the V gene TRBV2; 7 positions match TRBD1. Here the CDR3 reads CAPGGVPDTQYF. CDR3 bases: TGTGCCCCAGGGGGAGTTCCAGATACGCAGTATTTT. The full variable domain, completed using reference TRBV2 and TRBJ2-3, is EPEVTQTPSHQVTQMGQEVILRCVPISNHLYFYWYRQILGQKVEFLVSFYNNEISEKSEIFDDQFSVERPDGSNFTLKIRSTKLEDSAMYFCAPGGVPDTQYFGPGTRLTVL.